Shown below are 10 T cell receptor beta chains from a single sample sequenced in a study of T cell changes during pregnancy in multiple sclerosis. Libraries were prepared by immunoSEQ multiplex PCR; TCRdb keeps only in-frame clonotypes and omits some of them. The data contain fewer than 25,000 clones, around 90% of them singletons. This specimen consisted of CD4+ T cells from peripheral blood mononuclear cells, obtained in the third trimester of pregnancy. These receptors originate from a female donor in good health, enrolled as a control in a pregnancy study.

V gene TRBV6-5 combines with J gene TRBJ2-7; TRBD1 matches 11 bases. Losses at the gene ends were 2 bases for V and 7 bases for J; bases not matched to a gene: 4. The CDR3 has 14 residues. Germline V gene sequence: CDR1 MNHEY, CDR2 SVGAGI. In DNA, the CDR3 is TGTGCCAGCAGTTACCGGGGACAGGGGGGAGAGCAGTACTTC. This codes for CASSYRGQGGEQYF.

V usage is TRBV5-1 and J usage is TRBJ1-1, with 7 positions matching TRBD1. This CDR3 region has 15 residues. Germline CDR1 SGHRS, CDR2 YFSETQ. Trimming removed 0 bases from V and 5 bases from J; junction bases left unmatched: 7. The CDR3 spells CASSLGQGTPTEAFF. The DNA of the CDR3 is TGCGCCAGCAGCTTGGGACAGGGAACTCCAACTGAAGCTTTCTTT.

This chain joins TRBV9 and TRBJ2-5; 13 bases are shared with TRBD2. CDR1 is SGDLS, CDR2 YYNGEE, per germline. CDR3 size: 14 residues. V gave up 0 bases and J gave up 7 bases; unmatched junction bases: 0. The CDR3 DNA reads TGTGCCAGCAGCGTAGGACTAGCGGGAGGGACCCAGTACTTC. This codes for CASSVGLAGGTQYF.

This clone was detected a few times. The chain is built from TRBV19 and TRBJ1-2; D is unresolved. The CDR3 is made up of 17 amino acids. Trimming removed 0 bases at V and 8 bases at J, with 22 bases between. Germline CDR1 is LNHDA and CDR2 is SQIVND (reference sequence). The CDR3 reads CASSIDPRGLIGGGYTF. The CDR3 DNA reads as TGTGCCAGTAGTATAGATCCCCGCGGTCTGATAGGCGGGGGCTACACCTTC.

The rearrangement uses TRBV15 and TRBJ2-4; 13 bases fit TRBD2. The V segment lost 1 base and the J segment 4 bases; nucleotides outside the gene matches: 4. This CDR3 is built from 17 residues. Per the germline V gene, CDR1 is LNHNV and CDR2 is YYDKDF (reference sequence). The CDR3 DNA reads TGTGCCACCAGCAGAGGGACTAGCGGGAGTATGAAAAACATTCAGTACTTC. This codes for CATSRGTSGSMKNIQYF.

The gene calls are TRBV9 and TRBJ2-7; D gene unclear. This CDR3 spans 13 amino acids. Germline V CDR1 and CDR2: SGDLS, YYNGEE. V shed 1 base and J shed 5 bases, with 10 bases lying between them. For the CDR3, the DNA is TGTGCCAGCAGCGTAAGCGAAGTACACGAGCAGTACTTC. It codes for CASSVSEVHEQYF.

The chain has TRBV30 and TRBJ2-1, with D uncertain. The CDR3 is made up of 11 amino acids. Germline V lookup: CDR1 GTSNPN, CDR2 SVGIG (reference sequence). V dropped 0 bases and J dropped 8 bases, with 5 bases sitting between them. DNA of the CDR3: TGTGCCTGGAGTGTGGTAGATGAGCAGTTCTTC. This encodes CAWSVVDEQFF. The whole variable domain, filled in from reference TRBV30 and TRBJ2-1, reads SQTIHQWPATLVQPVGSPLSLECTVEGTSNPNLYWYRQAAGRGLQLLFYSVGIGQISSEVPQNLSASRPQDRQFILSSKKLLLSDSGFYLCAWSVVDEQFFGPGTRLTVL.

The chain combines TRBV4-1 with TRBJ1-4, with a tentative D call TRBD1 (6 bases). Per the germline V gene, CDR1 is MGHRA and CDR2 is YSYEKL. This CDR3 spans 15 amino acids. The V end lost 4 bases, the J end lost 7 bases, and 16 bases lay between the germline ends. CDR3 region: CASSLQGPGGEKLFF. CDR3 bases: TGCGCCAGCAGCCTACAGGGACCGGGCGGTGAAAAACTGTTTTTT.

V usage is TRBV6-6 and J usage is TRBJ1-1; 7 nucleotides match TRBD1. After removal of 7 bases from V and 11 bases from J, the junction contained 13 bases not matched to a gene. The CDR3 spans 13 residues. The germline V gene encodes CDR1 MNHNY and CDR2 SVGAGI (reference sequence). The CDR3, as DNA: TGTGCCAGCAAAGGGGGCCAAGGTAACGGGGCTTTCTTT. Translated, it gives CASKGGQGNGAFF.

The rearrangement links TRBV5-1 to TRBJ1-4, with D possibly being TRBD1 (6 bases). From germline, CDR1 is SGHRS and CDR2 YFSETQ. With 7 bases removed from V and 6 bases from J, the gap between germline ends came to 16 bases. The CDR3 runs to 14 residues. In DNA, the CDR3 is TGCGCCAGCTCGGGTGACAGGCCGGATGAAAAACTGTTTTTT. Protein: CASSGDRPDEKLFF.